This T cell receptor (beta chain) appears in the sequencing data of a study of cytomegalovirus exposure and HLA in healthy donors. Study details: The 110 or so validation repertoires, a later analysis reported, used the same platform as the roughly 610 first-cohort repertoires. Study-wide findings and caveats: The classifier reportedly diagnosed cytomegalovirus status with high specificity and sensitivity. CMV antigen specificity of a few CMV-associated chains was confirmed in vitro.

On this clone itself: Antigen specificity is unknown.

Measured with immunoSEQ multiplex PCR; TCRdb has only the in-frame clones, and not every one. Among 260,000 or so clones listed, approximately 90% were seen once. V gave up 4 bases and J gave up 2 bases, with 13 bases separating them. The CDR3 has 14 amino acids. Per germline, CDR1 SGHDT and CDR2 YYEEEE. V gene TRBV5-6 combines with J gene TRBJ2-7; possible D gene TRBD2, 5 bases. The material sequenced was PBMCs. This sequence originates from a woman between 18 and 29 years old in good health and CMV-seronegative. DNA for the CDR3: TGTGCCAGCAGCCGTATCCTAGCCGCCTACGAGCAGTACTTC. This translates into CASSRILAAYEQYF.